This T cell receptor (beta chain) was obtained from a study of Ad26.COV2.S vaccination and SARS-CoV-2 variants. Study-level background: Intramuscularly, Ad26.COV2.S was given either once or twice, 56 days apart.

As to this clone: The antigen is unknown.

Study findings and constraints: For non-spike TCRs, breadth in vaccine recipients resembled that in placebo recipients.

Stated treatment: roughly 19 received Ad26.COV2.S at low or high dose, single or two shots; 5 received placebo; per-sample allocation not given. Specimens were obtained on day 63 following the first vaccine or placebo injection. An adult aged 18-55 years in Boston served as the donor. An Ad26 vector that expressed Wuhan-strain SARS-CoV-2 spike constituted the vaccine. This table comes from immunoSEQ multiplex PCR, and its TCRdb copy is limited to in-frame clones, with some not included. The data hold hundreds of thousands of clones, with more than 80% observed a single time. The TCR originated in a person between 18 and 59 years old who received the Ad26.COV2.S COVID-19 vaccine or a placebo. The sequencing used peripheral blood, collected in a trial of Ad26.COV2.S vaccine versus placebo.

The CDR3 sequence: CASSSILGEKLFF. The DNA for the CDR3 is TGTGCCAGCAGTTCCATCCTCGGTGAAAAACTGTTTTTT. V and J are TRBV6-5 and TRBJ1-4; D is unresolved. The CDR3 contains 13 residues. Trimming pared 4 bases from V and 7 bases from J, leaving 10 bases between. The germline V gene encodes CDR1 MNHEY and CDR2 SVGAGI.